These 29 T cell receptor beta chains share one sample of origin, sequenced in a study of OX40 agonist ivuxolimab in advanced cancers. Sequencing was performed with immunoSEQ multiplex PCR; in TCRdb, only in-frame clones are kept and a portion is missing. The sample has about 62,000 clones, approximately 91% seen once. The material was CD4+ or CD8+ T cells sorted from blood, obtained in a trial of the OX40 agonist ivuxolimab. The receptors were sampled from an adult with an advanced solid tumor such as melanoma, head and neck, liver or kidney cancer.

This chain links TRBV6-6 with TRBJ1-5; 7 nucleotides match TRBD1. The germline V gene encodes CDR1 MNHNY and CDR2 SVGAGI (reference sequence). This CDR3 has 14 residues. V was clipped by 7 bases and J by 7 bases; unmatched bases: 10. Written as DNA, the CDR3 is TGTGCCAGCACCTTCGACAGGGTCGGACAGCCCCAGCATTTT. Protein sequence: CASTFDRVGQPQHF.

V gene TRBV5-8 combines with J gene TRBJ1-3; 7 bases match TRBD1. V was pared by 5 bases and J by 2 bases, with 1 base of the junction left unmatched. This CDR3 has 13 amino acids. From germline, CDR1 is SGHTS and CDR2 YDEGEE. CDR3 loop: CASRQGAGNTIYF. In DNA, the CDR3 is TGTGCCAGCAGGCAGGGGGCTGGAAACACCATATATTTT.

V gene TRBV30 combines with J gene TRBJ1-1, with a weak D call TRBD1 (5 bases). Germline CDR1 reads GTSNPN; CDR2 reads SVGIG (reference sequence). The CDR3 runs 12 residues. V gave up 0 bases and J gave up 10 bases, with 12 bases separating them. CDR3 sequence (DNA): TGTGCCTGGAGTGTCAGCCCGGGGGGAGCTTTCTTT. Its protein is CAWSVSPGGAFF.

As to this clone: The identical CDR3 is also encoded by other nucleotide sequences in the sample. This chain links TRBV30 with TRBJ2-7, with D uncertain. Per the germline V gene, CDR1 is GTSNPN and CDR2 is SVGIG (reference sequence). V lost 2 bases to trimming and J lost 2 bases, with 13 bases between them. The CDR3 has 14 residues. The CDR3 spells CAWSRAPMTYEQYF. CDR3 DNA: TGTGCCTGGAGTAGGGCCCCGATGACCTACGAGCAGTACTTC.

In nucleotides, the CDR3 is TGTGCCAGCAGTTTACTACAGGGTGACCAGTTCTTC. This gives the protein CASSLLQGDQFF. This chain connects TRBV28 to TRBJ2-1, with D maybe TRBD1 (6 bases). This CDR3 is 12 amino acids long. The V end was cut by 2 bases, the J end by 13 bases, with 12 bases between. Per the germline V gene, CDR1 is MDHEN and CDR2 is SYDVKM.

V gene TRBV7-2 combines with J gene TRBJ2-2; D is uncertain. Germline V lookup: CDR1 SGHTA, CDR2 FQGNSA. Trimming took 8 bases from V and 4 from J, leaving 11 bases between them. The CDR3 has 13 residues. CDR3 DNA: TGTGCCAGCGCGCCGCAGTCCACCGGGGAGCTGTTTTTT. It specifies CASAPQSTGELFF.

This chain joins TRBV6-1 and TRBJ2-5; 9 bases are a match to TRBD2. Germline V lookup: CDR1 MNHNS, CDR2 SASEGT. CDR3 length equals 13 residues. V was clipped by 6 bases and J by 5 bases; unmatched bases: 4. For the CDR3, the DNA is TGTGCCAGCAGGGCTAGCGGGACCGAGACCCAGTACTTC. Translating it yields CASRASGTETQYF.

This clone was counted a single time. The rearrangement uses TRBV7-9 and TRBJ2-7; the match to TRBD2 covers 8 bases. CDR1 and CDR2 (germline): SEHNR, FQNEAQ (reference sequence). V was pared by 2 bases and J by 3 bases, with 9 bases of the junction left unmatched. The CDR3 runs to 16 residues. The chain's CDR3 is CASSLNALAGFYEQYF. The CDR3 region has the DNA TGTGCCAGCAGCTTAAACGCTCTAGCGGGTTTCTACGAGCAGTACTTC.

This clone showed up just once. J is TRBJ2-2 and V is TRBV6-5; possible D gene TRBD1, 6 bases. V lost 11 bases, J lost 0 bases, and 13 bases lay in between. The length of the CDR3 is 14 residues. The germline gives CDR1 MNHEY, CDR2 SVGAGI. The CDR3 here is CASWTAPNTGELFF. For the CDR3, the DNA is TGTGCCTCCTGGACAGCTCCGAACACCGGGGAGCTGTTTTTT.

V usage is TRBV11-3 and J usage is TRBJ2-1; 10 bases are a match to TRBD1. The CDR3 runs to 15 residues. The ends lost 3 bases at V and 5 bases at J; junction bases unmatched: 4. Germline CDR1 and CDR2: SGHNT and YENEEA. In DNA, the CDR3 is TGTGCCAGCAGCTTTGGGACAGGGGACAACAATGAGCAGTTCTTC. Its translation: CASSFGTGDNNEQFF. Filled out from reference TRBV11-3 and TRBJ2-1, the complete variable domain reads EAGVVQSPRYKIIEKKQPVAFWCNPISGHNTLYWYLQNLGQGPELLIRYENEEAVDDSQLPKDRFSAERLKGVDSTLKIQPAELGDSAVYLCASSFGTGDNNEQFFGPGTRLTVL.

The sample holds one count of this clone. This sequence joins TRBV6-6 and TRBJ1-6; D not certain. The CDR3 contains 14 residues. V gave up 6 bases and J gave up 7 bases, with 13 bases separating them. CDR1 and CDR2 (germline): MNHNY, SVGAGI (reference sequence). The CDR3, as DNA: TGTGCCAGCAGCCCCGCGATAGAGAATTCACCCCTCCACTTT. Protein sequence: CASSPAIENSPLHF.

This clone was counted between two and nine times. This chain links TRBV10-2 with TRBJ1-5; TRBD1 might be the D (5 bases). The CDR3 sequence is 12 residues long. CDR1 and CDR2 from the germline V gene are WSHSY and SAAADI. Deletions cut 0 bases from V and 12 bases from J, with 9 bases between. CDR3 DNA sequence: TGCGCCAGCAGTGAGTCGAAGGGGTACCAGCATTTT. This gives the protein CASSESKGYQHF.

This clone has only a few counts. This chain uses TRBV6-1 with TRBJ1-1, with D hard to call. V was shortened by 6 bases and J by 5 bases, with 13 bases between the two germline ends. Germline-derived CDR1 and CDR2 are MNHNS and SASEGT. This CDR3 has 13 amino acids. Written as DNA, the CDR3 is TGTGCCAGCAGCGGAGAGGGAGGGACTGAAGCTTTCTTT. This translates into CASSGEGGTEAFF.

For this clone: Because it lacks the conserved phenylalanine or tryptophan at the end, this CDR3 is likely a read error. The V and J genes are TRBV28 and TRBJ2-7; D gene uncertain. Germline CDR1 and CDR2: MDHEN and SYDVKM. Trimming took off 5 bases at V and 3 bases at J, with 5 bases between the two ends. There are 11 residues in the CDR3. CDR3 coding DNA: TGTGCCAGCAGTCTAAACTACGAGCAGTACCTC. Translated: CASSLNYEQYL.

The rearrangement uses TRBV10-2 and TRBJ1-5; 8 positions agree with TRBD1. V lost 5 bases, J lost 5 bases, and 8 bases stayed unmatched. The CDR3 spans 15 residues. The V gene's germline CDR1 is WSHSY and CDR2 SAAADI. The CDR3 reads CASSPTDRGDQPQHF. For the CDR3, the DNA is TGCGCCAGCAGTCCTACCGACAGGGGCGATCAGCCCCAGCATTTT.

V usage is TRBV28 and J usage is TRBJ2-1, with no clear D. CDR1 and CDR2 from the germline V gene are MDHEN and SYDVKM. V gave up 5 bases and J gave up 6 bases, with 8 bases separating them. The CDR3 extends over 12 amino acids. The CDR3 sequence: CASSPPSNEQFF. For the CDR3, the DNA is TGTGCCAGCAGTCCCCCGAGCAATGAGCAGTTCTTC.

The chain recombines TRBV14 with TRBJ2-3; D is undetermined. The length of the CDR3 is 13 residues. Per the germline V gene, CDR1 is SGHDN and CDR2 is FVKESK. V was trimmed by 2 bases and J by 10 bases, leaving 13 bases between them. This CDR3 is CASSQLRAFAQYF. Written as DNA, the CDR3 is TGTGCCAGCAGCCAACTTAGGGCCTTCGCGCAGTATTTT. The variable domain in full, with the rest retrieved from reference TRBV14 and TRBJ2-3, is EAGVTQFPSHSVIEKGQTVTLRCDPISGHDNLYWYRRVMGKEIKFLLHFVKESKQDESGMPNNRFLAERTGGTYSTLKVQPAELEDSGVYFCASSQLRAFAQYFGPGTRLTVL.

V and J are TRBV28 and TRBJ2-1, with D unresolved. Trimming stripped 7 bases from V and 0 bases from J, with 16 bases between. Per the germline V gene, CDR1 is MDHEN and CDR2 is SYDVKM. The CDR3 consists of 16 residues. CDR3 nucleotides: TGTGCCAGCAACGCCAGGACCGCCAGCTCCTACAATGAGCAGTTCTTC. Its protein is CASNARTASSYNEQFF. Drawing the rest from reference TRBV28 and TRBJ2-1, the complete variable domain is DVKVTQSSRYLVKRTGEKVFLECVQDMDHENMFWYRQDPGLGLRLIYFSYDVKMKEKGDIPEGYSVSREKKERFSLILESASTNQTSMYLCASNARTASSYNEQFFGPGTRLTVL.

Many counts were recorded for this clone. The gene calls are TRBV2 and TRBJ2-7; the D gene is possibly TRBD2 (6 bases). Trimming shortened V by 11 bases and J by 6 bases, and 17 bases separated the two germline ends. Germline CDR1 and CDR2: SNHLY and FYNNEI. This CDR3 is built from 12 residues. CDR3 residues: CAGSKTSGEQYF. In DNA form, the CDR3 reads TGTGCCGGCTCGAAGACTAGTGGCGAGCAGTACTTC.

This clone was counted between two and nine times. CDR3 bases: TGTGCCAGCAGCTTAGACAGGGGCACTGAAGCTTTCTTT. It codes for CASSLDRGTEAFF. The rearrangement links TRBV5-4 to TRBJ1-1; 8 bases line up with TRBD1. V was pared by 2 bases and J by 4 bases, with 1 base of the junction left unmatched. The CDR3 is 13 residues long. Germline V CDR1 and CDR2: SGHNT, YYREEE (reference sequence).

The rearrangement joins TRBV11-3 to TRBJ2-3; possible D gene TRBD1, 6 bases. The CDR3 sequence is 15 residues long. Trimming cost V 5 bases and J 0 bases, with 12 bases left between them. Germline V gene sequence: CDR1 SGHNT, CDR2 YENEEA. Written as DNA, the CDR3 is TGTGCCAGCAGCCCAACAGGGAAAAGCACAGATACGCAGTATTTT. Protein product: CASSPTGKSTDTQYF.

The chain employs TRBV28 and TRBJ1-5; TRBD1 might be the D (5 bases). This CDR3 contains 15 residues. Trimming pared 4 bases from V and 4 bases from J, leaving 14 bases between. CDR1 MDHEN and CDR2 SYDVKM come from the germline V gene. The CDR3 DNA sequence: TGTGCCAGCAGTTCCGGGGGGAGGGAAAATCAGCCCCAGCATTTT. The encoded protein is CASSSGGRENQPQHF.

V usage is TRBV9 and J usage is TRBJ2-1; perhaps TRBD2 as D (6 bases). V was shortened by 0 bases and J by 7 bases, with 14 bases between the two germline ends. This CDR3 region has 15 residues. CDR1 SGDLS and CDR2 YYNGEE come from the germline V gene. The CDR3 loop reads CASSVEGLAFNEQFF. DNA for the CDR3: TGTGCCAGCAGCGTAGAGGGGCTAGCGTTTAATGAGCAGTTCTTC.

The rearrangement joins TRBV7-2 to TRBJ1-2, with unresolved D. Trimming took 6 bases from V and 14 from J, leaving 22 bases between them. The CDR3 length is 13 residues. From germline, CDR1 is SGHTA and CDR2 FQGNSA. The CDR3 here is CASSRRDGLDRTF. CDR3 nucleotide sequence: TGTGCCAGCAGTCGACGTGACGGCCTTGATAGGACCTTC.

This clone showed up just once. The sample contains more than one DNA sequence encoding this CDR3. The chain is built from TRBV28 and TRBJ1-4; D gene unclear. The V end was cut by 3 bases, the J end by 0 bases, with 8 bases between. From germline, CDR1 is MDHEN and CDR2 SYDVKM. This CDR3 is built from 15 residues. The CDR3 spells CASSFRQATNEKLFF. The CDR3 DNA is TGTGCCAGCAGTTTTAGGCAGGCAACTAATGAAAAACTGTTTTTT.

The J gene is TRBJ1-6, the V gene TRBV27, with 7 bases fitting TRBD1. The ends lost 5 bases at V and 9 bases at J; junction bases unmatched: 7. This CDR3 is built from 14 residues. Germline values: CDR1 MNHEY, CDR2 SMNVEV (reference sequence). CDR3 region: CASSLGQTASPLHF. In nucleotides, the CDR3 is TGTGCCAGCAGTCTGGGACAGACAGCTTCACCCCTCCACTTT.

The chain employs TRBV5-1 and TRBJ2-5; no clear D gene. V gave up 1 base and J gave up 2 bases, with 6 bases separating them. Germline V CDR1 and CDR2: SGHRS, YFSETQ. The CDR3 totals 13 residues. CDR3 amino acids: CASSLYRQETQYF. The CDR3 DNA sequence: TGCGCCAGCAGCTTGTATCGGCAAGAGACCCAGTACTTC. The whole variable domain, filled in from reference TRBV5-1 and TRBJ2-5, reads KAGVTQTPRYLIKTRGQQVTLSCSPISGHRSVSWYQQTPGQGLQFLFEYFSETQRNKGNFPGRFSGRQFSNSRSEMNVSTLELGDSALYLCASSLYRQETQYFGPGTRLLVL.

V usage is TRBV28 and J usage is TRBJ1-5; D is uncertain. The CDR3 is made up of 12 amino acids. V lost 7 bases to trimming and J lost 0 bases, with 4 bases between them. CDR1 MDHEN and CDR2 SYDVKM come from the germline V gene. CDR3: CASKDSNQPQHF. In DNA, the CDR3 is TGTGCCAGCAAGGATAGCAATCAGCCCCAGCATTTT.

The J gene is TRBJ2-2, the V gene TRBV6-6; D unresolved. The germline V gene encodes CDR1 MNHNY and CDR2 SVGAGI (reference sequence). This CDR3 comprises 13 residues. V was cut by 5 bases and J by 2 bases, with 6 bases left in between. Written as DNA, the CDR3 is TGTGCCAGCAGTACGAGAAACACCGGGGAGCTGTTTTTT. Amino acids: CASSTRNTGELFF.